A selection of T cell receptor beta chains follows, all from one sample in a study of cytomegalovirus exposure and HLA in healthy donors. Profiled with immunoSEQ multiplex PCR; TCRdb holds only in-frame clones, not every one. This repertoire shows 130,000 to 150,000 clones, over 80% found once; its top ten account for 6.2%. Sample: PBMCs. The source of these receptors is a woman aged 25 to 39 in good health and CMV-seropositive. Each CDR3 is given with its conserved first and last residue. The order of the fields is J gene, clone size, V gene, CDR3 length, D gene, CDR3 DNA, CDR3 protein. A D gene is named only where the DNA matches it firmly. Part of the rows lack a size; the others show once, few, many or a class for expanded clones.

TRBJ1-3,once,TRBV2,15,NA,TGTGCCAGCAGACGGGACTCCTTCTCTGGAAACACCATATATTTT,CASRRDSFSGNTIYF
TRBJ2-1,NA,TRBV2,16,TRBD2,TGTGCCAGCTCCGGTCCTAGCGGGTACTCCTACAATGAGCAGTTCTTC,CASSGPSGYSYNEQFF
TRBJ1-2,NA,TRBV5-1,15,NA,TGCGCCAGCAGCTTGTCGCTTGGGGTGTCGGGGGGCTACACCTTC,CASSLSLGVSGGYTF
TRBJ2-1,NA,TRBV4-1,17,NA,TGCGCCAGCAGCCAACTACTAGGGAGAGGAATCTACAATGAGCAGTTCTTC,CASSQLLGRGIYNEQFF
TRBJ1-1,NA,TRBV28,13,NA,TGTGCCAGCAGTTTTTCAGTGAACACTGAAGCTTTCTTT,CASSFSVNTEAFF
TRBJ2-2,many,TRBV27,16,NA,TGTGCCAGCAGTTTATCTGGGACGCCAGGGGCCGGGGAGCTGTTTTTT,CASSLSGTPGAGELFF
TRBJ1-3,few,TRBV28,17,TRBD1,TGTGCCAGCAGTTTACGTTACAGGGGGCGGGTTGTAAACACCATATATTTT,CASSLRYRGRVVNTIYF
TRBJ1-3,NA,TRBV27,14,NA,TGTGCCAGCAGTTTATCCAGCTCTGGAAACACCATATATTTT,CASSLSSSGNTIYF
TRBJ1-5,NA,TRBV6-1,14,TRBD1,TGTGCCACCCTCGTTCAAGGGGGCGTTAAGCCCCAGCATTTT,CATLVQGGVKPQHF
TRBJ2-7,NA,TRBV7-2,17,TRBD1,TGTGCCAGCAGCATGGACAGGGGGCCCATTGACGGTTACGAGCAGTACTTC,CASSMDRGPIDGYEQYF
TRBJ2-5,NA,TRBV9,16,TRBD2,TGTGCCAGCAGCGCCGGTGGGACTAGCGGGAGTGAGACCCAGTACTTC,CASSAGGTSGSETQYF
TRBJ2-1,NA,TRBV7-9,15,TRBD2,TGTGCCAGCAGCTCTATAGCGGGAGGGTACAATGAGCAGTTCTTC,CASSSIAGGYNEQFF
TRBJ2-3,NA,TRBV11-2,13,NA,TGTGCCAGCAGCTTACGTTTCGTAGATACGCAGTATTTT,CASSLRFVDTQYF
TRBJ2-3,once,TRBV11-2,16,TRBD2,TGTGCCAGCAGCCCCCGCGAGACTAGCGCCGCAGATACGCAGTATTTT,CASSPRETSAADTQYF
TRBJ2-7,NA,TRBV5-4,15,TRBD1,TGTGCCAGCAGCAAGGGGACAGGGGGCGCGTACGAGCAGTACTTC,CASSKGTGGAYEQYF
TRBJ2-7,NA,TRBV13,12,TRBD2,TGTGCCAGCAGCTTGGGAGGGCACGAGCAGTACTTC,CASSLGGHEQYF
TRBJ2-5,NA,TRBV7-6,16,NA,TGTGCCAGCAGCTTACTCTACTACTCGTACCAAGAGACCCAGTACTTC,CASSLLYYSYQETQYF
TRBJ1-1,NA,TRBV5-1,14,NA,TGCGCCAGCAGCTTGCTAGCGGGGGGCACTGAAGCTTTCTTT,CASSLLAGGTEAFF
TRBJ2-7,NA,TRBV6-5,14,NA,TGTGCCAGCAGTTACGGGGTAGCGAGGTACGAGCAGTACTTC,CASSYGVARYEQYF
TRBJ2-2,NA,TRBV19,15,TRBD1,TGTGCCAGTAGTCGGGACAGGGGGCTTACCGGGGAGCTGTTTTTT,CASSRDRGLTGELFF
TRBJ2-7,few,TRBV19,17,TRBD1,TGTGCCAGTAGTATAGATCGAGTGGCAGGGGGAGTCTACGAGCAGTACTTC,CASSIDRVAGGVYEQYF
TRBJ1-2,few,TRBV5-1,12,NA,TGCGCCAGCAGCCCGGACACCTATGGCTACACCTTC,CASSPDTYGYTF
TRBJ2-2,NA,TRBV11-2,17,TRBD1,TGTGCCAGCAGCTTAGTCCCCAGGGGGCTAGGGACCGGGGAGCTGTTTTTT,CASSLVPRGLGTGELFF
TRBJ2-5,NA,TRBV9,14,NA,TGTGCCAGCAGCGTTCAGGCGGGCCAAGAGACCCAGTACTTC,CASSVQAGQETQYF
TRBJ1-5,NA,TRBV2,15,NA,TGTGCCAGCAGCCTTACCGGGAATAGCAATCAGCCCCAGCATTTT,CASSLTGNSNQPQHF
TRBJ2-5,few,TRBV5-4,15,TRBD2,TGTGCCAGCAGCCCAGGGACTAGCGGTCAAGAGACCCAGTACTTC,CASSPGTSGQETQYF
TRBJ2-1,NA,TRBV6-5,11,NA,TGTGCCAGCTCCTCGTTAGATGAGCAGTTCTTC,CASSSLDEQFF
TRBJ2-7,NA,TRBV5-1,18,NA,TGCGCCAGCAGCTACGCCACCGTTGAGCGACAGTTCGGCTACGAGCAGTACTTC,CASSYATVERQFGYEQYF
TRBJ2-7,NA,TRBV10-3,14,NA,TGTGCCATCAGTGAGTATACAGGTGACTACGAGCAGTACTTC,CAISEYTGDYEQYF
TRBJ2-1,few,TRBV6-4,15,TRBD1,TGTGCCAGCAGTGACTCGGGACAGGACTACAATGAGCAGTTCTTC,CASSDSGQDYNEQFF
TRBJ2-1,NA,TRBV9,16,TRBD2,TGTGCCAGCAGCGCTAGAGCGGGAGGGCCTGCCCATGAGCAGTTCTTC,CASSARAGGPAHEQFF
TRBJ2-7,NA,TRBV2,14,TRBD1,TGTGCCAGCAGTAGGGACAGGGCCTCCTACGAGCAGTACTTC,CASSRDRASYEQYF
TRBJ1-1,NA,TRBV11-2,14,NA,TGTGCCAGCAGCACAGGGAACCTGAACACTGAAGCTTTCTTT,CASSTGNLNTEAFF
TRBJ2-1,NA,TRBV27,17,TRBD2,TGTGCCAGCAGTCCCCTCCGGAGTGGCGGGAGCGATAATGAGCAGTTCTTC,CASSPLRSGGSDNEQFF
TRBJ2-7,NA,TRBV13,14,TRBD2,TGTGCCAGCAGCACCGGGACTAGGGCTCGGGAGCAGTACTTC,CASSTGTRAREQYF
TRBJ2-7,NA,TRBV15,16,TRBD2,TGTGCCACCAGCAGCCGCTCAGCGGGAGAGGACTACGAGCAGTACTTC,CATSSRSAGEDYEQYF
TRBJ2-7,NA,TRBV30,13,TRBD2,TGTGCCTGCGGGACTAGCGGACCCTACGAGCAGTACTTC,CACGTSGPYEQYF
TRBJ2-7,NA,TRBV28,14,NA,TGTGCCAGCACTTTCCGACAGGCGACCTACGAGCAGTACTTC,CASTFRQATYEQYF
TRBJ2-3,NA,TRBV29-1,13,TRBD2,TGCAGCGTTAAACTAGCGCCCACAGATACGCAGTATTTT,CSVKLAPTDTQYF
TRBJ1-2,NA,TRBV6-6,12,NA,TGTGCCAGCAGTCAGGACACTTATGGCTACACCTTC,CASSQDTYGYTF
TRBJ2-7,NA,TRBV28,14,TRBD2,TGTGCCAGCAGCACTCCCCGGGGGGTCGACGAGCAGTACTTC,CASSTPRGVDEQYF
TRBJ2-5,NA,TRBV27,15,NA,TGTGCCAGCAGTTCCATCCGGGACACAAGAGAGACCCAGTACTTC,CASSSIRDTRETQYF
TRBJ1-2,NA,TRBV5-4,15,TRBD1,TGTGCCAGCAGCGCATCGGACAGGGGTCAATTTGGCTACACCTTC,CASSASDRGQFGYTF
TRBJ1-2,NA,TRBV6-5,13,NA,TGTGCCAGCAGTTTCCAGACTTCCTATGGCTACACCTTC,CASSFQTSYGYTF
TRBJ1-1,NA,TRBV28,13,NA,TGTGCCAGCAGTCCTCGTCTGAACACTGAAGCTTTCTTT,CASSPRLNTEAFF
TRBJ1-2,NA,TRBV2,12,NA,TGTGCCAGCAGCCAGACGCGGTCTGGCTACACCTTC,CASSQTRSGYTF
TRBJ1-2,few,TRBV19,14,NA,TGTGCCAGTAGTATGGTGCAGAAAATTGATGGCTACACCTTC,CASSMVQKIDGYTF